The 21 T cell receptor beta chains in this list originate from one sample, sequenced in a study of cytomegalovirus exposure and HLA in healthy donors. With 60 Vbeta and 13 Jbeta primers, the PCR was carried out. Data came from immunoSEQ multiplex PCR; TCRdb stores just in-frame clones and leaves some out. The sample includes some 110,000 clones, about 82% of them seen just once. The sample comprised PBMCs. The receptor source for this set is a man aged 50 to 59 in good health and CMV-seronegative.

This clone is a singleton in its sample. V is TRBV30 and J is TRBJ2-7; possibly TRBD2 for D (6 bases). The V and J ends lost 5 bases and 0 bases respectively, with 8 bases between them. The CDR3 extends over 12 amino acids. Per the germline V gene, CDR1 is GTSNPN and CDR2 is SVGIG (reference sequence). The CDR3 nucleotides are TGTGCCTGGGCGCGGGGCTCCTACGAGCAGTACTTC. Residues: CAWARGSYEQYF.

The chain links TRBV7-2 to TRBJ1-3; no firm D call. Germline V gene lookup returns CDR1 SGHTA and CDR2 FQGNSA. The CDR3 length is 14 residues. Trimming shortened V by 5 bases and J by 0 bases, and 8 bases separated the two germline ends. The CDR3 sequence is CASSAQSSGNTIYF. The CDR3 nucleotides are TGTGCCAGCAGCGCACAGAGCTCTGGAAACACCATATATTTT. Complete variable domain (other parts from reference TRBV7-2 and TRBJ1-3): GAGVSQSPSNKVTEKGKDVELRCDPISGHTALYWYRQSLGQGLEFLIYFQGNSAPDKSGLPSDRFSAERTGGSVSTLTIQRTQQEDSAVYLCASSAQSSGNTIYFGEGSWLTVV.

The V call is TRBV15, the J call TRBJ1-5; perhaps TRBD1 as D (5 bases). The V gene lost 0 bases and the J gene lost 6 bases, with 12 bases spanning the gap. Germline V gives CDR1 LNHNV, CDR2 YYDKDF (reference sequence). This CDR3 is 15 amino acids long. The CDR3 here is CATSRDRGGGQPQHF. As DNA, the CDR3 is TGTGCCACCAGCAGAGATCGGGGGGGAGGTCAGCCCCAGCATTTT.

J is TRBJ2-2 and V is TRBV9; D is unclear. The CDR3 is made up of 18 amino acids. CDR1 and CDR2 from the germline V gene are SGDLS and YYNGEE. Trimming took off 0 bases at V and 3 bases at J, with 18 bases between the two ends. CDR3: CASSVAMGDRYYTGELFF. In DNA form, the CDR3 reads TGTGCCAGCAGCGTAGCAATGGGCGACCGTTACTACACCGGGGAGCTGTTTTTT.

The V and J genes are TRBV9 and TRBJ2-7; D possibly corresponds to TRBD2 (5 bases). The CDR3 length is 15 residues. The V gene lost 0 bases and the J gene lost 2 bases, with 12 bases spanning the gap. The V gene's germline CDR1 is SGDLS and CDR2 YYNGEE. CDR3 residues: CASSVDAEDPYEQYF. As DNA, the CDR3 is TGTGCCAGCAGCGTAGATGCGGAGGACCCCTACGAGCAGTACTTC.

The DNA for the CDR3 is TGCGCCAGCAGCCAAGAAGTGGCTAGTAACTATGGCTACACCTTC. It encodes CASSQEVASNYGYTF. The V and J genes are TRBV4-3 and TRBJ1-2; D is unclear. V was shortened by 0 bases and J by 1 base, with 9 bases between the two germline ends. Germline CDR1 is LGHNA and CDR2 is YSLEER. CDR3 size: 15 residues.

This chain connects TRBV10-3 to TRBJ2-1, with D possibly TRBD1 on 7 matching bases. The germline V gene has CDR1 ENHRY and CDR2 SYGVKD. There are 14 residues in the CDR3. The V gene lost 4 bases and the J gene lost 6 bases, with 13 bases spanning the gap. For the CDR3, the DNA is TGTGCCATCAGTGCACAGGGGAGGCCCAATGAGCAGTTCTTC. Translated, it gives CAISAQGRPNEQFF.

The chain couples TRBV7-9 to TRBJ2-2, with 10 positions matching TRBD1. The CDR3 covers 15 residues. CDR1 and CDR2 (germline): SEHNR, FQNEAQ (reference sequence). V trimming: 6 bases; J trimming: 6 bases; junction bases outside the gene matches: 7. CDR3 sequence: CASRGRQGAAGELFF. For the CDR3, the DNA is TGTGCCAGCAGAGGCCGACAGGGGGCAGCCGGGGAGCTGTTTTTT.

The chain is built from TRBV4-1 and TRBJ2-3; TRBD1 aligns across 8 bases. The CDR3 runs to 15 residues. Germline V gives CDR1 MGHRA, CDR2 YSYEKL. The junction had 5 bases not matched to a gene; V was cut back by 1 base and J by 5 bases. The CDR3 sequence is CASSQAGQGGDTQYF. The CDR3 DNA reads as TGCGCCAGCAGCCAAGCCGGACAGGGTGGAGATACGCAGTATTTT.

The chain uses TRBV28 and TRBJ2-1; 7 bases align to TRBD1. Germline-derived CDR1 and CDR2 are MDHEN and SYDVKM. CDR3 length: 13 residues. Losses at the gene ends were 4 bases for V and 12 bases for J; bases not matched to a gene: 9. The CDR3 protein is CASSSLRDSLQFF. The DNA of the CDR3 is TGTGCCAGCAGTTCACTAAGGGACAGCCTGCAGTTCTTC.

The V call is TRBV13, the J call TRBJ1-1; D perhaps matches TRBD1 (5 bases). Germline CDR1 reads PRHDT; CDR2 reads FYEKMQ (reference sequence). The CDR3 totals 16 residues. Trimming took off 5 bases at V and 5 bases at J, with 21 bases between the two ends. The CDR3 is CASSLLGGGIETEAFF. DNA of the CDR3: TGTGCCAGCAGCCTATTGGGGGGAGGGATCGAAACTGAAGCTTTCTTT. Filled out from reference TRBV13 and TRBJ1-1, the complete variable domain reads AAGVIQSPRHLIKEKRETATLKCYPIPRHDTVYWYQQGPGQDPQFLISFYEKMQSDKGSIPDRFSAQQFSDYHSELNMSSLELGDSALYFCASSLLGGGIETEAFFGQGTRLTVV.

The chain combines TRBV30 with TRBJ1-1; TRBD1 matches at 8 bases. In germline, CDR1 is GTSNPN, CDR2 SVGIG (reference sequence). With 4 bases clipped from V and 4 bases from J, the junction kept 5 bases outside the gene matches. The CDR3 extends over 13 amino acids. CDR3 protein: CAWTGTGPTEAFF. As DNA, the CDR3 is TGTGCCTGGACGGGGACAGGACCCACTGAAGCTTTCTTT.

V and J are TRBV5-3 and TRBJ2-7, with D perhaps TRBD2 (5 bases). TRBV5-3 is an open reading frame whose function is uncertain. The CDR3 spans 11 residues. V lost 4 bases, J lost 7 bases, and 9 bases lay in between. The CDR3 DNA reads as TGTGCCAGAAGCCCACGGAGGGAGCAGTACGTC. Amino acids: CARSPRREQYV.

This chain links TRBV19 with TRBJ2-2; weak D call: TRBD1 (5 bases). Looked up from germline, CDR1 is LNHDA and CDR2 is SQIVND (reference sequence). V was clipped by 6 bases and J by 4 bases, with 24 bases between them. This CDR3 contains 18 residues. The CDR3 loop reads CASRPAWFLGLGTGELFF. DNA for the CDR3: TGTGCCAGTAGACCGGCGTGGTTTCTGGGGCTTGGCACCGGGGAGCTGTTTTTT.

This clone was picked up a small number of times. The chain has TRBV5-1 and TRBJ2-3, with D possibly being TRBD2 (6 bases). The germline V gene encodes CDR1 SGHRS and CDR2 YFSETQ. The CDR3 covers 14 residues. V was trimmed by 0 bases and J by 5 bases, leaving 10 bases between them. CDR3 DNA sequence: TGCGCCAGCAGCTTGGCGGGGACTCGAGATACGCAGTATTTT. As protein: CASSLAGTRDTQYF.

This chain connects TRBV6-5 to TRBJ1-6, with 7 bases that match TRBD1. Germline CDR1 and CDR2: MNHEY and SVGAGI. The trim removed 8 bases at V and 2 bases at J, leaving 6 bases unmatched. This CDR3 has 15 residues. The CDR3 nucleotides are TGTGCCAGCTACGCCGGGACAGCCTATAATTCACCCCTCCACTTT. Protein product: CASYAGTAYNSPLHF.

V usage is TRBV18 and J usage is TRBJ1-4, with D possibly TRBD1 on 6 matching bases. This CDR3 is 15 amino acids long. The germline V gene encodes CDR1 KGHSH and CDR2 LQKENI. Trimming shortened V by 6 bases and J by 3 bases, and 14 bases separated the two germline ends. The CDR3 region has the DNA TGTGCCAGCTCCTACAGGGCGGCGGCTAATGAAAAACTGTTTTTT. Translated, it gives CASSYRAAANEKLFF.

The rearrangement uses TRBV25-1 and TRBJ2-4; a possible D gene is TRBD2 (6 bases). The CDR3 covers 14 residues. V lost 6 bases and J lost 7, with 16 bases in between. The germline V gene encodes CDR1 MGHDK and CDR2 SYGVNS. CDR3 sequence (DNA): TGTGCCAGCAGCCCGCGACTAGACGGGAACATTCAGTACTTC. It translates to CASSPRLDGNIQYF.

The V call is TRBV4-3, the J call TRBJ1-1, with unresolved D. Germline V gene lookup returns CDR1 LGHNA and CDR2 YSLEER. V was pared by 1 base and J by 1 base, with 10 bases between. This CDR3 contains 15 residues. The chain's CDR3 is CASSQVRSQNTEAFF. CDR3 nucleotide sequence: TGCGCCAGCAGCCAAGTACGGTCGCAGAACACTGAAGCTTTCTTT.

This chain joins TRBV11-2 and TRBJ2-7; 9 positions match TRBD2. CDR1 is SGHAT, CDR2 FQNNGV, per germline. CDR3 length: 14 amino acids. The ends lost 7 bases at V and 2 bases at J; junction bases unmatched: 6. CDR3: CASTIGGGAYEQYV. The CDR3, as DNA: TGTGCCAGCACCATTGGCGGGGGGGCCTACGAGCAGTACGTC.

The V and J genes are TRBV2 and TRBJ2-1; 8 nucleotides match TRBD2. This CDR3 has 13 amino acids. Looked up from germline, CDR1 is SNHLY and CDR2 is FYNNEI. Trimming at V came to 6 bases and at J to 4 bases, leaving 2 bases not matched to a gene. The CDR3, as DNA: TGTGCCAGCAGCGGGGGGGAGTACAATGAGCAGTTCTTC. Protein: CASSGGEYNEQFF.